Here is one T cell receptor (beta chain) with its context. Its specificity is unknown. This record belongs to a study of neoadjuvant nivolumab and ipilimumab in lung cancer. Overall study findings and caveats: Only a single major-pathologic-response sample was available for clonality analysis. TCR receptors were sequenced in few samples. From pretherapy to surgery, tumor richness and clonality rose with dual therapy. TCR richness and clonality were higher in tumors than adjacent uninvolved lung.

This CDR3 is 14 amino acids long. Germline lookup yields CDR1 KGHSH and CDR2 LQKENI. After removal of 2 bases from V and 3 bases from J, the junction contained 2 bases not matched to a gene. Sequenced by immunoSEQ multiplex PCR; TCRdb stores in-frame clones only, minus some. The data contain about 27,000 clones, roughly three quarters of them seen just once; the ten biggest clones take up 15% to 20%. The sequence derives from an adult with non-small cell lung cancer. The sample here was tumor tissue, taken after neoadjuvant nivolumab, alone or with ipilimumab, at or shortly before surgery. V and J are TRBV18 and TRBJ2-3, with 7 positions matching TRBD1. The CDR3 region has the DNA TGTGCCAGCTCACCAGGGGGACAGACAGATACGCAGTATTTT. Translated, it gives CASSPGGQTDTQYF.